This T cell receptor beta chain was recovered during a study of T cell repertoires in cytomegalovirus infection. Whole-study context: Carrying CMV and the relevant HLA type showed in public TCR beta signatures.

The table lists this clonotype with a few counts. CDR1 and CDR2 (germline): DFQATT, SNEGSKA (reference sequence). CDR3 length: 13 amino acids. V was trimmed by 4 bases and J by 6 bases, leaving 15 bases between them. TCRdb re-called the reads through MiXCR, storing one row per CDR3 protein. The sample yields 80,000 to 130,000 distinct CDR3 sequences, 23% seen once. The chain is built from TRBV20-1 and TRBJ2-5, with a possible D match to TRBD2 (5 bases). The sequencing input was CD8+ T cells from PBMCs. The receptor was isolated from a human donor in good health (CMV status not recorded). Some clones in this sample may be carry-over from other donors' samples. CDR3 nucleotides: TGCAGTGCTAATTGGGCGGGTAAACAGACCCAGTACTTC. As protein: CSANWAGKQTQYF.